The rows below give T cell receptor beta chains drawn from one sample of a study of shared clonotypes between healthy human individuals. Libraries were prepared by immunoSEQ multiplex PCR; TCRdb keeps only in-frame clonotypes and omits some of them. In the table there are roughly 1 million clones, 60% to 80% of which are singletons. Sample: memory CD4+ T cells sorted from blood. The receptors here all came from a young man in good health. CDR3s include the opening cysteine and the closing phenylalanine or tryptophan. The D gene is left open where the match is weak. Clone size is given for some rows only: seen once, a few or many times, or a class if the clone is expanded.

TRBJ1-5 - TRBV5-5 TRBD1 CASSVDGRGNQPQHF TGTGCCAGCAGTGTGGATGGCAGGGGGAATCAGCCCCAGCATTTT
TRBJ2-7 few TRBV7-2 TRBD1 CASSQGDEQYF TGTGCCAGCAGCCAGGGGGACGAGCAGTACTTC
TRBJ1-1 - TRBV19 - CASSIIGEAFF TGTGCCAGTAGTATCATAGGTGAAGCTTTCTTT
TRBJ1-1 - TRBV6-5 TRBD1 CASSTGTGGTEAFF TGTGCCAGCAGCACCGGGACAGGGGGCACTGAAGCTTTCTTT
TRBJ1-1 - TRBV7-6 - CASSSGGTNTEAFF TGTGCCAGCAGCTCCGGGGGTACGAACACTGAAGCTTTCTTT
TRBJ1-5 - TRBV7-3 TRBD1 CASSQTGGSQPQHF TGTGCCAGCAGCCAGACAGGGGGCAGTCAGCCCCAGCATTTT
TRBJ1-5 - TRBV5-6 - CASSLAAPNSNQPQHF TGTGCCAGCAGCTTGGCGGCACCTAATAGCAATCAGCCCCAGCATTTT
TRBJ1-3 - TRBV15 - CATSRGTVNSGNTIYF TGTGCCACCAGCAGAGGGACGGTGAACTCTGGAAACACCATATATTTT
TRBJ1-6 - TRBV18 - CASSPSGRGNSPLHF TGTGCCAGCTCACCAAGCGGGAGGGGAAATTCACCCCTCCACTTT
TRBJ1-2 - TRBV25-1 - CASSELPGAGYTF TGTGCCAGCAGTGAATTGCCCGGGGCTGGCTACACCTTC
TRBJ2-3 - TRBV7-2 - CASSLSSADTQYF TGTGCCAGCAGCTTATCTTCAGCAGATACGCAGTATTTT
TRBJ2-3 - TRBV6-5 TRBD2 CASSYTSSGGTDTQYF TGTGCCAGCAGTTACACCTCTAGCGGAGGCACAGATACGCAGTATTTT
TRBJ1-2 - TRBV7-9 - CATREQGDRTNYGYTF TGTGCCACCCGAGAACAAGGAGACAGAACTAACTATGGCTACACCTTC
TRBJ1-1 few TRBV6-1 - CASRMDGNTEAFF TGTGCCAGCAGAATGGACGGAAACACTGAAGCTTTCTTT
TRBJ2-7 once TRBV30 - CAWSGSSYEQCF TGTGCCTGGAGTGGGAGCTCCTACGAGCAGTGCTTC
TRBJ2-6 once TRBV2 - CASKRSSGANVLTF TGTGCCAGCAAAAGGAGCTCTGGGGCCAACGTCCTGACTTTC
TRBJ2-7 - TRBV6-5 TRBD2 CASSPLAGGLYEQYF TGTGCCAGCAGTCCTCTAGCGGGAGGGCTTTACGAGCAGTACTTC
TRBJ1-1 - TRBV5-4 TRBD1 CASTTAGGRANTEAFF TGTGCCAGCACCACCGCAGGGGGCCGGGCGAACACTGAAGCTTTCTTT
TRBJ2-1 few TRBV11-3 TRBD2 CASSSGTSVDEQFF TGTGCCAGCAGCTCAGGGACTAGCGTTGATGAGCAGTTCTTC
TRBJ1-1 - TRBV5-5 - CASSWGQLNTEAFF TGTGCCAGCAGCTGGGGACAACTGAACACTGAAGCTTTCTTT
TRBJ2-7 - TRBV10-3 - CAISNNYEQYF TGTGCCATCAGCAATAACTACGAGCAGTACTTC
TRBJ2-5 - TRBV27 TRBD2 CASRGLAGETQYF TGTGCCAGCAGAGGACTAGCGGGCGAGACCCAGTACTTC
TRBJ2-3 - TRBV13 TRBD2 CASSPGLAGAGTDTQYF TGTGCCAGCAGCCCGGGACTAGCGGGGGCCGGCACAGATACGCAGTATTTT
TRBJ1-4 once TRBV9 - CASSAGTANEKLFF TGTGCCAGCAGCGCGGGGACGGCTAATGAAAAACTGTTTTTT
TRBJ2-6 - TRBV7-2 - CASSPGTNSGANVLTF TGTGCCAGCAGCCCCGGGACAAATTCTGGGGCCAACGTCCTGACTTTC
TRBJ1-6 - TRBV6-1 - CASSGITSSNSPLHF TGTGCCAGCAGTGGGATCACTTCCTCCAATTCACCCCTCCACTTT
TRBJ2-7 - TRBV6-1 - CASSAMTTQMQYF TGTGCCAGCAGTGCCATGACGACCCAGATGCAGTACTTC
TRBJ1-5 many TRBV6-6 - CASSLRGNSNQPQHF TGTGCCAGCAGTTTGCGAGGGAATAGCAATCAGCCCCAGCATTTT
TRBJ1-2 - TRBV14 - CASSQGAFYGYTF TGTGCCAGCAGCCAGGGGGCCTTCTATGGCTACACCTTC
TRBJ2-7 - TRBV28 TRBD1 CASSFDRGQSPSSYEQYF TGTGCCAGCAGTTTTGACAGGGGGCAATCGCCCTCGTCCTACGAGCAGTACTTC
TRBJ2-1 - TRBV7-6 TRBD2 CASSLVGLAGAYNEQFF TGTGCCAGCAGCTTAGTCGGGCTAGCGGGAGCTTACAATGAGCAGTTCTTC
TRBJ2-7 - TRBV6-1 - CASSASGPGPYEQYF TGTGCCAGCAGTGCTTCGGGACCAGGACCCTACGAGCAGTACTTC
TRBJ1-2 - TRBV5-1 - CASSLDRGLYGYTF TGCGCCAGCAGCTTGGATCGGGGCTTATATGGCTACACCTTC
TRBJ2-1 - TRBV5-4 - CASSLETLGANNEQFF TGTGCCAGCAGCTTGGAGACCCTAGGGGCGAACAATGAGCAGTTCTTC
TRBJ2-2 - TRBV5-1 - CASSLDPGVNTGELFF TGCGCCAGCAGCTTGGATCCAGGGGTTAACACCGGGGAGCTGTTTTTT
TRBJ2-7 - TRBV7-9 - CAIRVEPYEQYF TGTGCCATCCGCGTGGAGCCCTACGAGCAGTACTTC
TRBJ2-7 - TRBV6-1 - CASSEALASRFSYEQYF TGTGCCAGCAGTGAAGCCCTGGCCAGCAGGTTCTCCTACGAGCAGTACTTC
TRBJ2-7 - TRBV4-3 TRBD1 CASSQEPSGTAYEQYF TGCGCCAGCAGCCAAGAACCTTCTGGGACAGCATACGAGCAGTACTTC
TRBJ1-2 - TRBV19 - CASSAGLYGYTF TGTGCCAGTAGTGCCGGACTGTATGGCTACACCTTC
TRBJ2-5 - TRBV2 - CASTPRQETQYF TGTGCCAGCACCCCTAGGCAAGAGACCCAGTACTTC
TRBJ2-5 - TRBV4-1 TRBD2 CASSQGRPAGEQETQYF TGCGCCAGCAGCCAAGGACGGCCAGCGGGGGAACAAGAGACCCAGTACTTC
TRBJ1-1 - TRBV10-3 - CAISEGYSEAFF TGTGCCATCAGTGAGGGCTACAGTGAAGCTTTCTTT